This TCR beta chain emerged from a study of beta chain features in type 1 diabetes. This clone was detected only a few times. The CDR3 runs to 15 residues. Germline V gene lookup returns CDR1 SQVTM and CDR2 ANQGSEA. Trimming took 2 bases from V and 4 from J, leaving 16 bases between them. The isolated RNA, all of it, was reverse transcribed, so expressed TCRB transcripts were what got sequenced. Some clones are missing from TCRdb's copy, which holds only in-frame ones; the method was immunoSEQ multiplex PCR. The data show around 250,000 clones, 27% seen once. Sequencing was done on a sample of central memory CD4+ T cells from blood. This chain joins TRBV29-1 and TRBJ2-3, with D possibly matching TRBD1 (7 bases). This receptor was obtained from a man in his thirties or forties in good health. This CDR3 is CSVEKGGGMADTQYF. As DNA, the CDR3 is TGCAGCGTTGAAAAAGGAGGGGGCATGGCAGATACGCAGTATTTT.